These 5 T cell receptor beta chains were sequenced from one sample in a study of cytomegalovirus exposure and HLA in healthy donors. The study ran its PCR with 60 Vbeta and 13 Jbeta primers. The method was immunoSEQ multiplex PCR; TCRdb's version includes in-frame clones alone and lacks a portion of them. The profile covers under 150,000 clones, with 60% to 85% appearing a single time and about 3.5% taken by the ten largest. The sample taken for sequencing was PBMCs. The source is a man aged 25-45 years in good health and CMV-seronegative.

CDR3 residues: CAWNQDSTGANVLTF. In DNA, the CDR3 is TGTGCCTGGAACCAAGACAGCACTGGGGCCAACGTCCTGACTTTC. V usage is TRBV30 and J usage is TRBJ2-6; possibly TRBD1 for D (5 bases). Trimming took 4 bases from V and 2 from J, leaving 12 bases between them. This CDR3 is 15 amino acids long. Germline lookup yields CDR1 GTSNPN and CDR2 SVGIG (reference sequence).

The V and J genes are TRBV6-1 and TRBJ2-5, with D tentatively TRBD1 (6 bases). The J call may be faulty, since TRBJ2-7 better matches the DNA end. This CDR3 has 14 residues. Germline V gives CDR1 MNHNS, CDR2 SASEGT. The CDR3: CASKTTGLSYEQYF. CDR3 DNA sequence: TGTGCCAGCAAGACCACAGGGCTCTCCTACGAGCAGTACTTC.

The V call is TRBV7-9, the J call TRBJ2-1, with 8 bases matching TRBD1. The germline V gene encodes CDR1 SEHNR and CDR2 FQNEAQ (reference sequence). V gave up 2 bases and J gave up 8 bases; unmatched junction bases: 11. The CDR3 is made up of 16 amino acids. For the CDR3, the DNA is TGTGCCAGCAGCTTAAAGGACAGGGACCCTAACGATGAGCAGTTCTTC. It codes for CASSLKDRDPNDEQFF.

The gene calls are TRBV5-4 and TRBJ2-3; TRBD2 is a possible D gene (5 bases). This CDR3 spans 17 amino acids. V gave up 1 base and J gave up 0 bases, with 15 bases separating them. The germline V gene encodes CDR1 SGHNT and CDR2 YYREEE (reference sequence). The CDR3: CASSLSSGIYSTDTQYF. The CDR3 coding sequence is TGTGCCAGCAGCTTGTCGTCGGGAATTTATAGCACAGATACGCAGTATTTT.

The rearrangement links TRBV9 to TRBJ1-5, with TRBD1 matching 7 bases. The germline gives CDR1 SGDLS, CDR2 YYNGEE. Trimming removed 4 bases from V and 4 bases from J; junction bases left unmatched: 5. The CDR3 length is 14 residues. CDR3 in amino acids: CASSIGTVNQPQHF. The CDR3 nucleotides read TGTGCCAGCAGCATAGGGACAGTTAATCAGCCCCAGCATTTT.